The text below deals with one T cell receptor beta chain. What it binds is unknown. This record comes from a study of T cell responses to AZD1222 COVID-19 vaccine. Notes on the study in general: Receipt of two AZD1222 doses was followed by a rise in Spike-specific TCR breadth and depth. Repertoire sampling occurred only after the peak T cell response.

Germline V CDR1 and CDR2: GTSNPN, SVGIG (reference sequence). V lost 7 bases to trimming and J lost 1 base, with 11 bases between them. The CDR3 length is 14 residues. Profiled with immunoSEQ multiplex PCR; TCRdb holds only in-frame clones, not every one. The table shows roughly 100,000 clones, with roughly nine tenths occurring only once. The chain is built from TRBV30 and TRBJ2-6; D is uncertain. The sample here was peripheral blood, taken 28 days after the second AZD1222 dose. This clonotype was obtained from an adult who received the AZD1222 COVID-19 vaccine. CDR3 bases: TGTGCCTCCTCAGGTTTATCTGGGGCCAACGTCCTGACTTTC. Amino acids: CASSGLSGANVLTF.